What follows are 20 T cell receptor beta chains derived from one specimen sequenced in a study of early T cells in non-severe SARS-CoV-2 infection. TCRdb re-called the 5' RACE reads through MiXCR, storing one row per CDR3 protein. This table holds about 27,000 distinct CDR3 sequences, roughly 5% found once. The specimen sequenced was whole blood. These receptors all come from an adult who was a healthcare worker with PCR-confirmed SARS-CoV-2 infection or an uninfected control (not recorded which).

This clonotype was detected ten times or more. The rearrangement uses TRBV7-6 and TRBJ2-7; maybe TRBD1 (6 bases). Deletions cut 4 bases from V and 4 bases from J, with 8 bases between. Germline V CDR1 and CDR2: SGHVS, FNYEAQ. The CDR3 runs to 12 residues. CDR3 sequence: CASSSGDYEQYF. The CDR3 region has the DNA TGTGCCAGCAGCTCAGGGGATTACGAGCAGTACTTC.

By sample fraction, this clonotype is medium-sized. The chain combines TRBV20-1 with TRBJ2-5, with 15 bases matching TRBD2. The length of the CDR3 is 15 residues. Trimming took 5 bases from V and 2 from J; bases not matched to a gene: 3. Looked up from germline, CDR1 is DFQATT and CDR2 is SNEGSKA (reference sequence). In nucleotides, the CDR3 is TGCAGTGCTCCTGGGACTAGCGGGGGGCAAGAGACCCAGTACTTC. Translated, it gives CSAPGTSGGQETQYF.

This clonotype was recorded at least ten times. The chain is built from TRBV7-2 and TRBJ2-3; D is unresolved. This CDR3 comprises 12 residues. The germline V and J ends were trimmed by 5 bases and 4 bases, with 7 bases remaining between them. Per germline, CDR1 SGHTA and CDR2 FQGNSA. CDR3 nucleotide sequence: TGTGCCAGCAGCCCAGGCGCAGATACGCAGTATTTT. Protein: CASSPGADTQYF.

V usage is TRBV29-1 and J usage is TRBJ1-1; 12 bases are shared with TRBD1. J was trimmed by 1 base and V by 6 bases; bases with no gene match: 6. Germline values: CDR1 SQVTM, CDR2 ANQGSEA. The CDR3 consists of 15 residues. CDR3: CSVTGTGGANTEAFF. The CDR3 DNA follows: TGCAGCGTGACCGGGACAGGGGGCGCGAACACTGAAGCTTTCTTT.

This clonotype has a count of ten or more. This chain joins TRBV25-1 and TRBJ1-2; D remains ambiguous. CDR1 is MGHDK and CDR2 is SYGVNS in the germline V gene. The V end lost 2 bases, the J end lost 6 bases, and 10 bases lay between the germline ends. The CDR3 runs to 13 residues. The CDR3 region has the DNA TGTGCCAGCAGTGAACAGAAGCTTGATGGCTACACCTTC. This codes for CASSEQKLDGYTF.

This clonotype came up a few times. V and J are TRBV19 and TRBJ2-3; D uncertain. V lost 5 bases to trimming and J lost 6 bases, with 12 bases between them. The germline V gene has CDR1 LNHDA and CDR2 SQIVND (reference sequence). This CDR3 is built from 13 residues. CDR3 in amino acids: CASSPALGDTQYF. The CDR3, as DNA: TGTGCCAGTAGTCCCGCATTGGGCGATACGCAGTATTTT.

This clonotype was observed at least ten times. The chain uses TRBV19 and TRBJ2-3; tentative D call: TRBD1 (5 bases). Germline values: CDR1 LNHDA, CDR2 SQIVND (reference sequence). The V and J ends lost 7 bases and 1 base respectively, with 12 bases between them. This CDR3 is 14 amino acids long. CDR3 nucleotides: TGTGCCAGTAAATCTCTAGGGGGCACAGATACGCAGTATTTT. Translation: CASKSLGGTDTQYF.

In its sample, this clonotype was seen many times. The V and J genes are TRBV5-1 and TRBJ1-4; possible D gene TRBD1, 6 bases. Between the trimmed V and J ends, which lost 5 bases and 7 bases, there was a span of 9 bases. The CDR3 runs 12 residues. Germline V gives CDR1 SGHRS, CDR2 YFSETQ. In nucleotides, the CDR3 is TGCGCCAGCAGAGGGGGAGGTGAAAAACTGTTTTTT. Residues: CASRGGGEKLFF.

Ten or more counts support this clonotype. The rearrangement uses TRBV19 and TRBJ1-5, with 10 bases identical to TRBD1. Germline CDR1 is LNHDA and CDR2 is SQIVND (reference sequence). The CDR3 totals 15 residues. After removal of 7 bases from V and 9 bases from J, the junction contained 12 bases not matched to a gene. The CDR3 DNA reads TGTGCCAGTACCTTGGGGACAGGGGATCAGGGGCCCCAGCATTTT. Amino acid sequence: CASTLGTGDQGPQHF. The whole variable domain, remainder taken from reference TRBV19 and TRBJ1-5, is DGGITQSPKYLFRKEGQNVTLSCEQNLNHDAMYWYRQDPGQGLRLIYYSQIVNDFQKGDIAEGYSVSREKKESFPLTVTSAQKNPTAFYLCASTLGTGDQGPQHFGDGTRLSIL.

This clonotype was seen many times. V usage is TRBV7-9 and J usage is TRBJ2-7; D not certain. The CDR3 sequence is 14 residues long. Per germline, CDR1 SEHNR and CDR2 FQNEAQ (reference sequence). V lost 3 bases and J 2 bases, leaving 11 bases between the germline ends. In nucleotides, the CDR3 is TGTGCCAGCAGCTTGGCTGGACGGACCTACGAGCAGTACTTC. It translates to CASSLAGRTYEQYF. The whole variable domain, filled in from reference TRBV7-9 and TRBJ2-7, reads DTGVSQNPRHKITKRGQNVTFRCDPISEHNRLYWYRQTLGQGPEFLTYFQNEAQLEKSRLLSDRFSAERPKGSFSTLEIQRTEQGDSAMYLCASSLAGRTYEQYFGPGTRLTVT.

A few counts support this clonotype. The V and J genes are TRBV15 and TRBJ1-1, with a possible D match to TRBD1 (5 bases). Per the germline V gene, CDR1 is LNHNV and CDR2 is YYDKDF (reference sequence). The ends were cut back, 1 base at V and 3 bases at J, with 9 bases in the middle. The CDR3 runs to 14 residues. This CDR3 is CATSRGAGHTEAFF. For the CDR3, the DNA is TGTGCCACCAGCAGAGGCGCAGGGCACACTGAAGCTTTCTTT.

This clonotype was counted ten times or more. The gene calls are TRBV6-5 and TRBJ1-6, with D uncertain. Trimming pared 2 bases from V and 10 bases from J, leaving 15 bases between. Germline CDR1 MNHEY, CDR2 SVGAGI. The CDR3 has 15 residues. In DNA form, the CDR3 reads TGTGCCAGCAGTTACGGTCTGGGTTCGGCATCACCCCTCCACTTT. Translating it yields CASSYGLGSASPLHF.

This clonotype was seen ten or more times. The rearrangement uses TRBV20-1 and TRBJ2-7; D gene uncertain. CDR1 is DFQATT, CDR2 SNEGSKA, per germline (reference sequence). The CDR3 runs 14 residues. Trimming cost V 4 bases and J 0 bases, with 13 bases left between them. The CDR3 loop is CSAIRPSSSYEQYF. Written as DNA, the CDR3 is TGCAGTGCTATACGACCCTCAAGCTCCTACGAGCAGTACTTC.

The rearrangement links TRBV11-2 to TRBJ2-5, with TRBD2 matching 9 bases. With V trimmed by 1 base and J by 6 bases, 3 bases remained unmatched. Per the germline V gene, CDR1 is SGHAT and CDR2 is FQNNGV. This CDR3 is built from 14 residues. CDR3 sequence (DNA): TGTGCCAGCAGCTTAGCTAGCGGGGCAAAGACCCAGTACTTC. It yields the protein CASSLASGAKTQYF.

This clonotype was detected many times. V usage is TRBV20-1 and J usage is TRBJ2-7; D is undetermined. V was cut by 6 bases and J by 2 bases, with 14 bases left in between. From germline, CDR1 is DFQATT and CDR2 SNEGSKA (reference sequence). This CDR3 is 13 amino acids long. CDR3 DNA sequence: TGCAGTGCCAAGACCGACCAACCCTACGAGCAGTACTTC. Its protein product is CSAKTDQPYEQYF.

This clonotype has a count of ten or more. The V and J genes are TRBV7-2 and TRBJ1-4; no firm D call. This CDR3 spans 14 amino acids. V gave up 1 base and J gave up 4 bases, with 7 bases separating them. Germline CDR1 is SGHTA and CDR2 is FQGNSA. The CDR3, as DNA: TGTGCCAGCAGCTTAGTCGGTTATAATGAAAAACTGTTTTTT. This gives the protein CASSLVGYNEKLFF.

This CDR3 reads CASSDSVGFSEAFF. Written as DNA, the CDR3 is TGTGCCAGCAGTGATTCGGTTGGTTTTTCTGAAGCTTTCTTT. The chain uses TRBV6-4 and TRBJ1-1; D is unresolved. V was pared by 3 bases and J by 6 bases, with 14 bases between. The CDR3 runs 14 residues. Germline values: CDR1 MRHNA, CDR2 SNTAGT.

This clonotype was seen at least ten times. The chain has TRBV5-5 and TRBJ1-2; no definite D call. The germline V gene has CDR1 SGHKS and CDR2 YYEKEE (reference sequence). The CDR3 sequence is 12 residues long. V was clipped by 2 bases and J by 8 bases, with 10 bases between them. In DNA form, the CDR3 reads TGTGCCAGCAGCTTTTTAGGTTACGGCTACACCTTC. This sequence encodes CASSFLGYGYTF.

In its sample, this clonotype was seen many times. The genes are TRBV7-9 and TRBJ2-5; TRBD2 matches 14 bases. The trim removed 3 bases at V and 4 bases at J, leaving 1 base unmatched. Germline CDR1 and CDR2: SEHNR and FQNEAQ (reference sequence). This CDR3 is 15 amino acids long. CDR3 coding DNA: TGTGCCAGCAGCTTCGGACTAGCGGGGGGAGAGACCCAGTACTTC. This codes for CASSFGLAGGETQYF.

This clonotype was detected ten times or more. CDR3 region: CASSLPGTGGSYEQYF. In DNA form, the CDR3 reads TGCGCCAGCAGCTTGCCCGGGACAGGGGGCTCCTACGAGCAGTACTTC. The chain employs TRBV5-1 and TRBJ2-7, with 11 bases that match TRBD1. Trimming removed 1 base from V and 0 bases from J; junction bases left unmatched: 3. The CDR3 has 16 residues. Germline lookup yields CDR1 SGHRS and CDR2 YFSETQ. The variable domain in full, with the rest retrieved from reference TRBV5-1 and TRBJ2-7, is KAGVTQTPRYLIKTRGQQVTLSCSPISGHRSVSWYQQTPGQGLQFLFEYFSETQRNKGNFPGRFSGRQFSNSRSEMNVSTLELGDSALYLCASSLPGTGGSYEQYFGPGTRLTVT.